Given below is one T cell receptor beta chain in context. This entry belongs to a study of blood T cell repertoires in COVID-19. Looking at the study overall: The analysed material was cDNA or gDNA that came from T cells, B-cell-depleted T cells, or PBMCs.

The CDR3 extends over 13 amino acids. Germline values: CDR1 SGHDT, CDR2 YYEEEE. With 3 bases removed from V and 2 bases from J, the gap between germline ends came to 9 bases. The assay was immunoSEQ multiplex PCR, and TCRdb's table has in-frame clones only and misses some. This sample has hundreds of thousands of clones, with 88% found just once. The sample consisted of peripheral blood. The clonotype was recovered from a woman in her thirties or forties who had recovered from COVID-19. This sequence joins TRBV5-6 and TRBJ2-7; D is undetermined. CDR3 loop: CASSSQSAYEQYV. The CDR3 nucleotides read TGTGCCAGCAGCTCCCAGTCCGCCTACGAGCAGTACGTC.